This TCR beta chain emerged from a study of identical twins. TCRdb processed the 5' RACE reads anew with MiXCR; each CDR3 protein has one entry. The table has some 570,000 distinct CDR3 sequences, about a fifth seen once. Germline V gene sequence: CDR1 MNHNS, CDR2 SASEGT. The CDR3 runs 14 residues. V dropped 3 bases and J dropped 10 bases, with 16 bases sitting between them. Regarding the study as a whole: Findings depended on cross-sectional statistics rather than tracking the same donors.

In its sample, this clonotype was seen a few times. Its antigen is as yet unknown. The same sample was also used in a study of yellow fever vaccine responses in identical twins.

This rearrangement joins TRBV6-1 to TRBJ2-1; a weak D match, TRBD2 (6 bases). The sequenced material came from CD4+ T cells sorted from blood. This TCR came from a woman younger than 35 in good health. The DNA for the CDR3 is TGTGCCAGCAGTGAGGGACTCTTCTCTTGGGAGCAGTTCTTC. Translating it yields CASSEGLFSWEQFF.